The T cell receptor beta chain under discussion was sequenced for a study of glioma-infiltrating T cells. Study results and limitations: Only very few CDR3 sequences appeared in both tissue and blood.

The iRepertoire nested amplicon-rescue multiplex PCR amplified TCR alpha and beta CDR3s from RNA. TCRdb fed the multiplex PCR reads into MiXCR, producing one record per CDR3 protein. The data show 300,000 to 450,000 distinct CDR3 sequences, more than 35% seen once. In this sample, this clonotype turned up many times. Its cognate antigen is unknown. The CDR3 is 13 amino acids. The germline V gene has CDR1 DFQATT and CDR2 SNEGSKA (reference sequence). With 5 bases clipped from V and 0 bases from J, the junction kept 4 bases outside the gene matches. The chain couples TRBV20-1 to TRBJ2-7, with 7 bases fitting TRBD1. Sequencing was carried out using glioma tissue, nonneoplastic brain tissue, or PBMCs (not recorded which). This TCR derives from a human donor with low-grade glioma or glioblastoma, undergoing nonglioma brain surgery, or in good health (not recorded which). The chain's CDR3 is CSAHDRDSYEQYF. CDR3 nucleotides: TGCAGTGCTCATGACAGGGACTCCTACGAGCAGTACTTC.